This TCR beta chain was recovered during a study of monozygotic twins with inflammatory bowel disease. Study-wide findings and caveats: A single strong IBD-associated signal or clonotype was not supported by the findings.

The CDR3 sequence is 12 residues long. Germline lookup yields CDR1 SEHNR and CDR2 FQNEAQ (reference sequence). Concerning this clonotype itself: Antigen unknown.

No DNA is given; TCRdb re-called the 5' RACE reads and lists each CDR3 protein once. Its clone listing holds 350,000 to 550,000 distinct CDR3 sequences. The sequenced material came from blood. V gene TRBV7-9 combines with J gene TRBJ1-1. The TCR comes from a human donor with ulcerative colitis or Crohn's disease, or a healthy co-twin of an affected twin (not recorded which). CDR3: CASSSPPGGAFF. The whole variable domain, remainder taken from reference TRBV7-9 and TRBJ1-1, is DTGVSQNPRHKITKRGQNVTFRCDPISEHNRLYWYRQTLGQGPEFLTYFQNEAQLEKSRLLSDRFSAERPKGSFSTLEIQRTEQGDSAMYLCASSSPPGGAFFGQGTRLTVV.